This T cell receptor beta chain emerged from a study of beta chain features in type 1 diabetes (dated by TCRdb to about 2018). For the wider study: Mean age, gender distribution, total cell number and subset yield were not different between patients and healthy donors. Across all samples, about 110 million sorted cells were examined, and cell number per subset correlated strongly with RNA yield. In the study, TCRB repertoires of sorted circulating CD4+ T cell subsets from recently diagnosed type 1 diabetes patients were compared with those of matched healthy donors. Whereas all 30 or so donors provided naive and central memory subsets, regulatory and stem cell-like memory subsets were isolated from just 8 patients and about 8 healthy donors.

General findings and caveats noted by the study authors: PCR may preferentially amplify shorter templates, but because patient and control samples were amplified and corrected together, any resulting skew would affect both groups equally. At VDJ recombination sites, type 1 diabetes patients had fewer insertions and more deleted nucleotides, which implies abnormalities in thymic rearrangement. Naive, central memory and regulatory TCRB repertoires appeared to be more alike among patients than among healthy donors. Type 1 diabetes patients showed a moderate but significant shortening of TCRB CDR3 length in all four CD4+ subsets. Because cDNA rather than genomic DNA was sequenced, highly expressing activated cells could have been over-represented, although no difference in activation and CD3 levels was found between groups. Because small numbers of individuals were included in the HLA sub-analyses, any influence of HLA type on TCRB rearrangement was left unresolved.

Each donor gave one peripheral blood draw, roughly 0.11 L on average, collected into heparinised tubes. Using a panel that included CD45RO, CCR7, CD25, CD127, CD95 and CD27, naive, central memory, regulatory and stem cell-like memory CD4+ T cells were sorted on a BD FACSAria II. All sorted populations exceeded 98% purity. Right away, PBMCs were isolated by Lymphoprep density gradient centrifugation and were stained directly, with no culture step. So that batch effects would be minimized, each experiment stained and sorted samples in pairs, pairing one healthy donor with one patient. This clone was observed a few times. Its antigen remains unidentified. Base qualities are not at hand, and no much larger clone is one base apart. All of the isolated RNA was reverse transcribed with the High Capacity cDNA Reverse Transcription Kit, so expressed TCRB transcripts were sequenced. Naive, central memory and regulatory T cell samples underwent deep immunoSEQ sequencing, averaging roughly 3.5 million total reads per sample. After sorted cells were lysed in RLT buffer, RNA was extracted with DNase-treated RNeasy Micro or Mini kits, with the choice depending on cell number. To prevent cross-contamination, every cell subset was processed on its own, while patient and healthy donor samples were processed together. The immunoSEQ multiplex PCR was used to amplify TCRB sequences from cDNA, yielding 87-bp fragments that span the CDR3 region. Amplicons were sequenced on the Illumina HiSeq platform. The original methods were these. PCR bias was corrected computationally using synthetic template baselines, and reads within Hamming distance 2 were collapsed, with unmergeable singletons discarded. Reads were aligned against IMGT so that V, D and J genes, CDR3 length and insertions or deletions at six rearrangement sites could be assigned. Within each subset, clonotype counts were normalized to sorted cell number, and only after that were true diversity and Gini coefficients computed with the tcR R package. The overlap coefficient, calculated on TCRB nucleotide sequences, was used to measure repertoire sharing. Out-of-frame TCRB sequences from naive cells were analyzed to stand in for the pre-selection repertoire. In its TCRdb copy, this immuneACCESS table keeps in-frame sequences only and misses some clones. Where compared with another copy, unresolved V genes explain less than half of these, and the others have no known cause. V and J calls and clone size follow that table, whereas D and trimming were derived from the DNA. This sample has some 640,000 clones in its table, and around an eighth of those were observed once. 0.03% to 0.04% of the sample goes to the ten largest clones.

CDR3 length: 15 amino acids, cysteine to phenylalanine. This entry keeps only the CDR3 DNA: 45 bases, framed from base 1. The CDR1 and CDR2 encoded by the germline V gene are SGHTA and FQGNSA. Trimmed from V: 3 bases; trimmed from J: 2 bases; junction bases lacking a gene match: 6. Sequencing was performed on naive CD4+ T cells from blood. In light of the paper, this sample's cell subset or site label describes: true naive CD4+ T cells. The receptor chain draws on TRBV7-2 and TRBJ2-5; the junction holds 7 bases that match TRBD2. This clonotype originated in a man aged 18 to 35 with type 1 diabetes. The CDR3 has the sequence CASSLRLASQETQYF. The DNA reads TGTGCCAGCAGCTTGAGACTAGCTTCACAAGAGACCCAGTACTTC.